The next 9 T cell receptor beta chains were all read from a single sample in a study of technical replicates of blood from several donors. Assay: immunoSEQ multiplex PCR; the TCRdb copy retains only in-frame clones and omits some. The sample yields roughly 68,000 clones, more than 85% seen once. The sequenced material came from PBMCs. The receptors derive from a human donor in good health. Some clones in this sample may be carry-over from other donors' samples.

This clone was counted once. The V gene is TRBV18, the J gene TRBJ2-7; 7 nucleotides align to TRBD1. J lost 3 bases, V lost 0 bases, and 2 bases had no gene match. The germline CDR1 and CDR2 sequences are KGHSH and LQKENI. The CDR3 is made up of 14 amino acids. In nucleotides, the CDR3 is TGTGCCAGCTCACCACCGGACAGGATCTACGAGCAGTACTTC. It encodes CASSPPDRIYEQYF.

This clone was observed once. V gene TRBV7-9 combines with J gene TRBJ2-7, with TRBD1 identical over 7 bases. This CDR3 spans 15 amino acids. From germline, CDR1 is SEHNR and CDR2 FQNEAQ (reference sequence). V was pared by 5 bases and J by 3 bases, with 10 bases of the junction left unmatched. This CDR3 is CASSEAGTADYEQYF. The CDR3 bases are TGTGCCAGCAGCGAGGCCGGGACAGCAGACTACGAGCAGTACTTC.

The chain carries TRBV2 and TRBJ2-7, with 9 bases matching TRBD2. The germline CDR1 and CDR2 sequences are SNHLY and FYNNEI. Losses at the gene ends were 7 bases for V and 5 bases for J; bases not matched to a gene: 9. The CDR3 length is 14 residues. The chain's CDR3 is CASKGREGPNEQYF. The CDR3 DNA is TGTGCCAGCAAAGGGCGGGAGGGCCCCAACGAGCAGTACTTC. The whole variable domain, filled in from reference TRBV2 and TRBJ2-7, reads EPEVTQTPSHQVTQMGQEVILRCVPISNHLYFYWYRQILGQKVEFLVSFYNNEISEKSEIFDDQFSVERPDGSNFTLKIRSTKLEDSAMYFCASKGREGPNEQYFGPGTRLTVT.

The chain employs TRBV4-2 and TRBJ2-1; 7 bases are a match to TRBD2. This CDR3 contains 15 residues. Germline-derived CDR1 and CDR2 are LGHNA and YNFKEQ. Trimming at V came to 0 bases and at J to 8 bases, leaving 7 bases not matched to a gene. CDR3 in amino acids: CASSQDVRGSYEQFF. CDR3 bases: TGTGCCAGCAGCCAAGATGTTCGCGGGAGCTATGAGCAGTTCTTC.

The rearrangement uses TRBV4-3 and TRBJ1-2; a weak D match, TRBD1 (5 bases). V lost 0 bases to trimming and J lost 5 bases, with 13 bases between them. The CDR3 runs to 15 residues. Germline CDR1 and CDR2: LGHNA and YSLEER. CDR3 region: CASSQDDQGRYGYTF. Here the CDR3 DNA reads TGCGCCAGCAGCCAAGATGACCAGGGCAGGTATGGCTACACCTTC.

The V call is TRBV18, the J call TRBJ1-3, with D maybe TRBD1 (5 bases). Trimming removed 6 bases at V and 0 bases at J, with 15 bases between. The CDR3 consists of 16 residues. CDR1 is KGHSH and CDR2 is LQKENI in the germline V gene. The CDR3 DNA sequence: TGTGCCAGCTCTCCCACGGGGGTTAGCTCTGGAAACACCATATATTTT. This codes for CASSPTGVSSGNTIYF.

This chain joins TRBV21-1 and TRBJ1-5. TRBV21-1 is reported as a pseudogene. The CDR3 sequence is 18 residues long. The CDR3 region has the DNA TGTGCCAGCAGCAAAGCGCTTTTGTGGGACTATGACAATCAGCCCCAGCATTTT. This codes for CASSKALLWDYDNQPQHF.

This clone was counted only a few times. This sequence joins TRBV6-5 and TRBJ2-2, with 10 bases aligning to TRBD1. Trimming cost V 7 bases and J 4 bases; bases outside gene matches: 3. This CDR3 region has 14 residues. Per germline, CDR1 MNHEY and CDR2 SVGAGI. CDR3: CASTWTGGTGELFF. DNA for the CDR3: TGTGCCAGCACCTGGACAGGGGGCACCGGGGAGCTGTTTTTT.

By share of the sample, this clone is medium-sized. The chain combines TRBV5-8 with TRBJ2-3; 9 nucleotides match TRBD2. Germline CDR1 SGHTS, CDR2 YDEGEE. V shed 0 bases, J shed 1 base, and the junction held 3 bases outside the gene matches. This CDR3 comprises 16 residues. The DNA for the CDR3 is TGTGCCAGCAGCTTGGACGGCGGGAGGGGCACAGATACGCAGTATTTT. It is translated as CASSLDGGRGTDTQYF.